This is a list of T cell receptor beta chains from one sample in a study of PD-L1 blockade in urothelial cancer. Sequenced by immunoSEQ multiplex PCR; TCRdb stores in-frame clones only, minus some. The table has about 51,000 clones, about 90% seen once. The material sequenced was PBMCs, taken around atezolizumab (anti-PD-L1) treatment. The receptors here all came from a man between 60 and 70 years old with urothelial cancer. Both conserved end residues are part of each CDR3. D genes are given only for firm matches. A row's size may be missing; if present it is once, few, many or a size class.

d_call j_call clone_size v_call cdr3_nt cdr3_aa
TRBD1 TRBJ1-6 . TRBV5-1 TGCGCCAGCAGCTTGGTGTCAGGCAGGGGGTTGGATTCACCCCTCCACTTT CASSLVSGRGLDSPLHF
. TRBJ2-3 . TRBV11-2 TGTGCCAGCAGCCTCCACGGGTCAGATACGCAGTATTTT CASSLHGSDTQYF
. TRBJ2-1 . TRBV28 TGTGCCAGCAGTCCAGGACATTCTAGGGCCCTGGGGCAGTTCTTC CASSPGHSRALGQFF
. TRBJ1-4 . TRBV19 TGTGCCAGTAGTATACTGTCAGGGGATGAAAAACTGTTTTTT CASSILSGDEKLFF
. TRBJ1-5 . TRBV30 TGTGCCTGGAGTGTAACTACGGATCAGCCCCAGCATTTT CAWSVTTDQPQHF
TRBD1 TRBJ2-5 . TRBV7-2 TGTGCCAGCAGCCCGCACGACAGGGTCCAAGAGACCCAGTACTTC CASSPHDRVQETQYF
. TRBJ2-4 . TRBV5-8 TGTGCCAGCAACAGCCTGCCCTTCAAAAACATTCAGTACTTC CASNSLPFKNIQYF
. TRBJ2-7 . TRBV11-3 TGTGCCAGCAGCCCCGGAGGGGGCATCTACGAGCAGTACTTC CASSPGGGIYEQYF
TRBD1 TRBJ1-5 . TRBV7-8 TGTGCCAGCAGCCCAAGGACAGGGAGGGATCAGCCCCAGCATTTT CASSPRTGRDQPQHF
TRBD1 TRBJ2-3 . TRBV7-7 TGTGCTAGCAGCCTGGGACAGGGCGGCGCAGATACGCAGTATTTT CASSLGQGGADTQYF
. TRBJ2-5 . TRBV18 TGTGCCAGCTCACCCATCCCTGGCGAGACCCAGTACTTC CASSPIPGETQYF
. TRBJ2-1 . TRBV11-3 TGTGCCAGCAGCCGGGGTAGAGCTGAGCAGTTCTTC CASSRGRAEQFF
TRBD2 TRBJ2-7 . TRBV7-9 TGTGCCAGCAGCTTAGGTCTAGCGGGAGTAGGCGAGCAGTACTTC CASSLGLAGVGEQYF
. TRBJ2-1 . TRBV4-1 TGCGCCAGCAGCCACCCCAGGGGGGTTCGGGGAGACAATGAGCAGTTCTTC CASSHPRGVRGDNEQFF
. TRBJ1-5 . TRBV6-6 TGTGCGTCCGAGCAGGGTTTTCAGACCCAGCATTTT CASEQGFQTQHF
TRBD2 TRBJ2-7 . TRBV7-9 TGTGCCAGCACCACCCATCCGGGACTAAGCTACGAGCAGTACTTC CASTTHPGLSYEQYF
. TRBJ2-3 . TRBV4-3 TGCGCCAGCAGCCAAGATCTGGCGGGCTCCCAGTATTTT CASSQDLAGSQYF
TRBD1 TRBJ2-7 . TRBV28 TGTGCCAGCAGTTCGCCCGACAGGGGAGGTTACGAGCAGTACTTC CASSSPDRGGYEQYF
. TRBJ2-5 once TRBV4-2 TGTGCCAGCAGCCAAGATAGAACAGTTAGGACCCAGTACTTC CASSQDRTVRTQYF
. TRBJ2-7 . TRBV11-2 TGTGCCAGCAGCTCAGTTTTACCCGGGGAGTACTTC CASSSVLPGEYF
. TRBJ2-3 few TRBV4-3 TGCGCCAGCAGCCCTGGGACTTCTAGCACAGATACGCAGTATTTT CASSPGTSSTDTQYF
TRBD2 TRBJ2-5 . TRBV7-7 TGTGCTAGCAGCTTAAGCGGGGGAGCCATCCAAGAGACCCAGTACTTC CASSLSGGAIQETQYF
TRBD1 TRBJ1-1 . TRBV30 TGTGCCTGGCGAATACAGGGGATGGGTGGCACTGAAGCTTTCTTT CAWRIQGMGGTEAFF
. TRBJ1-6 . TRBV4-2 TGTGCCAGCAGCCAAGATCTCCGACACTCCTATAATTCACCCCTCCACTTT CASSQDLRHSYNSPLHF
. TRBJ2-5 . TRBV10-2 TGCGCCAGCAGTGTTAGCGTAAGGGAGACCCAGTACTTC CASSVSVRETQYF
. TRBJ2-7 few TRBV11-2 TGTGCCAGCAGCTTAGTGGTCGGAGAATACGAGCAGTACTTC CASSLVVGEYEQYF
. TRBJ2-5 . TRBV18 TGTGCCAGCTCACTGGACTTAGCGGAGACCCAGTACTTC CASSLDLAETQYF
. TRBJ1-3 . TRBV19 TGTGCCAGTACGCGGGAAACTGGAAACACCATATATTTT CASTRETGNTIYF
TRBD1 TRBJ2-3 . TRBV5-1 TGCGCCAGCAGCCTTACCGGGACAGGGACTATTAACACAGATACGCAGTATTTT CASSLTGTGTINTDTQYF
. TRBJ2-5 once TRBV11-3 TGTGCCAGCAGCTTAGGTCCAGGTCAAGAGACCCAGTACTTC CASSLGPGQETQYF
TRBD1 TRBJ2-2 . TRBV29-1 TGCAGCGTCGGACAGGGGTTATCGGGCACCGGGGAGCTGTTTTTT CSVGQGLSGTGELFF
. TRBJ2-1 . TRBV2 TGTGCCAGCAGTTCGGACAGATACAATGAGCAGTTCTTC CASSSDRYNEQFF
. TRBJ1-2 . TRBV19 TGTGCCAGTAGTATTTTCCGAGAACGTTACACCTTC CASSIFRERYTF
. TRBJ1-5 . TRBV7-9 TGTGCCAGCAGCCCTTCTCCAGGGGCCAATCAGCCCCAGCATTTT CASSPSPGANQPQHF
TRBD1 TRBJ2-7 . TRBV27 TGTGCCAGCAGTTTGGGACAGGAGCTTTGGGACGAGCAGTACTTC CASSLGQELWDEQYF
. TRBJ2-5 few TRBV5-8 TGTGCCAGCAGCTTGGTGGGTTGGGGAGCAGAGACCCAGTACTTC CASSLVGWGAETQYF
. TRBJ2-5 few TRBV4-1 TGCGCCAGCAGCCAAAACCCGGAGCAAGAGACCCAGTACTTC CASSQNPEQETQYF
TRBD2 TRBJ2-1 . TRBV15 TGTGCCACCAGCAGAGAGGGGAGAGGACTAGACGAGCAGTTCTTC CATSREGRGLDEQFF
TRBD1 TRBJ1-4 . TRBV5-8 TGTGCCAGCAGCTTGAGGACAGGGAGCAATGAAAAACTGTTTTTT CASSLRTGSNEKLFF
. TRBJ2-1 . TRBV29-1 TGCAGCGCTGGGACTTCCTACAATGAGCAGTTCTTC CSAGTSYNEQFF
TRBD2 TRBJ2-5 . TRBV18 TGTGCCAGCTCACCCCGACTAGCGGGAGCAGCCGGGGAGACCCAGTACTTC CASSPRLAGAAGETQYF
TRBD2 TRBJ2-1 . TRBV7-7 TGTGCTAGCAGCGCCACGACTAGCGGGAGAGGGTATGAGCAGTTCTTC CASSATTSGRGYEQFF
TRBD2 TRBJ2-7 . TRBV7-3 TGTGCCAGCAGCTTAAGGGCGGGGGGCGACTCCTACGAGCAGTACTTC CASSLRAGGDSYEQYF
TRBD2 TRBJ2-7 . TRBV18 TGTGCCAGCTCACCTCCTAGCGGTACCTACGAGCAGTACTTC CASSPPSGTYEQYF
TRBD2 TRBJ2-7 once TRBV4-2 TGTGCCAGCAGACCCGGACTAGCGGAGGCCTACGAGCAGTACTTC CASRPGLAEAYEQYF
TRBD1 TRBJ1-2 . TRBV13 TGTGCCAGCAGCATCGGGACAGGGTTTAGTTGCTACACCTTC CASSIGTGFSCYTF
. TRBJ1-1 . TRBV28 TGTGCCAGCAGTCCCCCTGGGGGGAGTGGGGCTTTCTTT CASSPPGGSGAFF
. TRBJ1-1 few TRBV6-5 TGTGCCAGCAGTTGGACAGCCATGAACACTGAAGCTTTCTTT CASSWTAMNTEAFF
TRBD1 TRBJ1-6 . TRBV6-6 TGTGCCAGCCGCGGACAGGGGAATTCACCCCTCCACTTT CASRGQGNSPLHF
TRBD2 TRBJ2-1 . TRBV4-2 TGTGCCAGCAGCCTAGCGGGGCCGGAGCAGTTCTTC CASSLAGPEQFF
. TRBJ2-7 . TRBV29-1 TGCAGCGTTGATGGGGGAGCGGGGCAGTACTTC CSVDGGAGQYF
TRBD1 TRBJ2-5 . TRBV11-2 TGTGCCAGCAGCTCCGGACAGGGGGCGTCGGAGACCCAGTACTTC CASSSGQGASETQYF
TRBD1 TRBJ1-2 . TRBV5-5 TGTGCCAGCACTAAAGGACAGGGGAGGGTAGCTAACTATGGCTACACCTTC CASTKGQGRVANYGYTF
TRBD1 TRBJ2-2 . TRBV5-1 TGCGCCAGCAGCCGCCGCTTCGGACAGGCGAACACCGGGGAGCTGTTTTTT CASSRRFGQANTGELFF
. TRBJ1-5 . TRBV7-6 TGTGCCAGCAGCTCTAGTAGAGGCCCTTATAGCAATCAGCCCCAGCATTTT CASSSSRGPYSNQPQHF
. TRBJ2-7 . TRBV7-3 TGTGCCAGCAGCTTAACGGGGGCAGCCTCCTACGAGCAGTACTTC CASSLTGAASYEQYF
. TRBJ1-5 . TRBV6-5 TGTGCCAGCAGTTACAGGGGTGGTAATCAGCCCCAGCATTTT CASSYRGGNQPQHF
TRBD2 TRBJ2-1 few TRBV7-3 TGTGCCAGCAACACCCACAAGCGGGAGTGTAATGAGCAGTTCTTC CASNTHKRECNEQFF